Each of the 17 T cell receptor beta chains below was sequenced from the same sample in a study of T cells in Graves' hyperthyroidism and ophthalmopathy. RNA transcripts were the template for amplifying TCR beta CDR3 regions. During a first-round RT-PCR of the TCR CDR3, the HTBI primer set was used. TCRdb reprocessed the multiplex PCR reads with MiXCR, giving one entry per CDR3 protein. The profile shows about 640,000 distinct CDR3 sequences, around 13% of them singletons. Material: blood. The receptors here all came from a woman in her fifties or sixties with Graves' ophthalmopathy.

This clonotype was observed a handful of times. The chain employs TRBV19 and TRBJ2-6; D may be TRBD1 (7 bases). The V gene's germline CDR1 is LNHDA and CDR2 SQIVND (reference sequence). CDR3 length: 17 amino acids. V lost 5 bases to trimming and J lost 0 bases, with 14 bases between them. The CDR3 coding sequence is TGTGCCAGTAGTTATCAGGGGGGTAGCTCTGGGGCCAACGTCCTGACTTTC. Its protein product is CASSYQGGSSGANVLTF.

This clonotype was picked up many times. This rearrangement joins TRBV12-3 or TRBV12-4 to TRBJ2-5; D possibly corresponds to TRBD2 (6 bases). V was trimmed by 5 bases and J by 3 bases, leaving 16 bases between them. The CDR3 contains 15 residues. CDR3 residues: CASSKAGTEKETQYF. In nucleotides, the CDR3 is TGTGCCAGCAGTAAGGCCGGGACTGAGAAAGAGACCCAGTACTTC.

This clonotype was seen repeatedly, ten times or more. The genes are TRBV9 and TRBJ2-1; 10 bases line up with TRBD2. The CDR3 extends over 16 amino acids. V gave up 0 bases and J gave up 9 bases; unmatched junction bases: 9. Germline V gene sequence: CDR1 SGDLS, CDR2 YYNGEE. The CDR3 is CASSVASGRAGSEQFF. CDR3 DNA: TGTGCCAGCAGCGTAGCAAGCGGGAGGGCGGGTAGTGAGCAGTTCTTC.

This clonotype was seen a few times. The J gene is TRBJ1-1, the V gene TRBV6-2 or TRBV6-3; TRBD1 matches 7 bases. V was pared by 6 bases and J by 6 bases, with 13 bases of the junction left unmatched. The germline V gene encodes CDR1 MNHEY and CDR2 SVGEGT. CDR3 length equals 15 residues. The CDR3 DNA reads as TGTGCCAGCAGCTACGAGACAGGGTTTTGGTCTGAAGCTTTCTTT. It codes for CASSYETGFWSEAFF.

The J gene is TRBJ1-2, the V gene TRBV28; D uncertain. Germline loops: CDR1 MDHEN, CDR2 SYDVKM. Trimming took off 5 bases at V and 2 bases at J, with 15 bases between the two ends. The CDR3 runs to 15 residues. Here the CDR3 reads CASSPSGLVNYGYTF. Written as DNA, the CDR3 is TGTGCCAGCAGTCCGTCCGGGCTGGTGAACTATGGCTACACCTTC.

This clonotype occurred many times. This rearrangement joins TRBV2 to TRBJ2-1; no clear D gene. V shed 6 bases and J shed 4 bases, with 16 bases lying between them. This CDR3 has 15 amino acids. Germline assignment: CDR1 SNHLY and CDR2 FYNNEI. The CDR3 is CASSDPIGYYNEQFF. The CDR3 DNA is TGTGCCAGCAGCGATCCTATCGGGTATTACAATGAGCAGTTCTTC. Filled out from reference TRBV2 and TRBJ2-1, the complete variable domain reads EPEVTQTPSHQVTQMGQEVILRCVPISNHLYFYWYRQILGQKVEFLVSFYNNEISEKSEIFDDQFSVERPDGSNFTLKIRSTKLEDSAMYFCASSDPIGYYNEQFFGPGTRLTVL.

In its sample, this clonotype was seen a few times. The rearrangement links TRBV6-1 to TRBJ2-7; tentatively, D is TRBD1 (6 bases). Germline values: CDR1 MNHNS, CDR2 SASEGT. V was pared by 7 bases and J by 4 bases, with 14 bases between. The CDR3 runs 13 residues. CDR3 DNA: TGTGCCAGCACTTGGGCACAGGGATACGAGCAGTACTTC. It codes for CASTWAQGYEQYF.

This clonotype was detected ten times or more. V gene TRBV7-9 combines with J gene TRBJ2-2, with D possibly being TRBD1 (6 bases). Between the trimmed V and J ends, which lost 5 bases and 0 bases, there was a span of 13 bases. Germline CDR1 reads SEHNR; CDR2 reads FQNEAQ (reference sequence). CDR3 length equals 16 residues. The CDR3 region has the DNA TGTGCCAGCAGCCCACCTAGGGGGTCGAACACCGGGGAGCTGTTTTTT. As protein: CASSPPRGSNTGELFF.

About this clonotype: The junction does not match germline at one end; this may be a read error. The J gene is TRBJ2-1, the V gene TRBV6-1; TRBD1 matches 8 bases. The germline gives CDR1 MNHNS, CDR2 SASEGT. This CDR3 has 13 residues. CDR3 sequence: CTSSPGGGQGQFF. The CDR3 DNA reads as TGTACCAGCAGCCCCGGGGGCGGACAGGGGCAGTTCTTC.

This clonotype was detected a few times. The chain uses TRBV5-1 and TRBJ2-5; D might be TRBD1 (5 bases). Between the trimmed V and J ends, which lost 4 bases and 0 bases, there was a span of 13 bases. The CDR3 extends over 15 amino acids. The germline gives CDR1 SGHRS, CDR2 YFSETQ. As DNA, the CDR3 is TGCGCCAGCAGCCTAGGGGATACTAACCAAGAGACCCAGTACTTC. The encoded protein is CASSLGDTNQETQYF.

The chain employs TRBV15 and TRBJ1-1, with TRBD1 as a possible D gene (5 bases). Germline V CDR1 and CDR2: LNHNV, YYDKDF (reference sequence). This CDR3 spans 17 amino acids. V lost 3 bases, J lost 1 base, and 18 bases lay in between. The CDR3 nucleotides read TGTGCCACCAGCAGTGAAGTTCCGGGGCAGGGGAACACTGAAGCTTTCTTT. This translates into CATSSEVPGQGNTEAFF.

The chain carries TRBV29-1 and TRBJ2-3; maybe TRBD1 (6 bases). The CDR3 length is 13 residues. Trimming left V 6 bases short and J 1 base short, with 11 bases between. In germline, CDR1 is SQVTM, CDR2 ANQGSEA. Here the CDR3 DNA reads TGCAGCGTCACACGGACAGGCACAGATACGCAGTATTTT. Its translation is CSVTRTGTDTQYF.

The chain uses TRBV28 and TRBJ2-7; 7 bases line up with TRBD2. The CDR3 has 16 residues. Germline V CDR1 and CDR2: MDHEN, SYDVKM. V lost 6 bases, J lost 1 base, and 12 bases stayed unmatched. CDR3 nucleotides: TGTGCCAGCAGCCAAGAAGGTCTAGCGGATTCCTACGAGCAGTACTTC. Amino acid sequence: CASSQEGLADSYEQYF.

This clonotype was seen repeatedly, ten times or more. The chain combines TRBV27 with TRBJ2-7, with 11 bases aligning to TRBD2. From germline, CDR1 is MNHEY and CDR2 SMNVEV (reference sequence). J was trimmed by 2 bases and V by 4 bases; bases with no gene match: 4. The CDR3 runs to 15 residues. The CDR3 reads CASSSTSGAPYEQYF. CDR3 DNA: TGTGCCAGCAGTTCGACTAGCGGGGCCCCCTACGAGCAGTACTTC.

This clonotype was seen at least ten times. The chain combines TRBV2 with TRBJ2-5; D is undetermined. Germline V gene data show CDR1 as SNHLY and CDR2 as FYNNEI. V lost 6 bases and J 2 bases, leaving 10 bases between the germline ends. The CDR3 consists of 13 residues. This chain's CDR3 is CASRGLTQETQYF. For the CDR3, the DNA is TGTGCCAGCAGGGGATTGACTCAAGAGACCCAGTACTTC. The full variable domain, rest sourced from reference TRBV2 and TRBJ2-5, is EPEVTQTPSHQVTQMGQEVILRCVPISNHLYFYWYRQILGQKVEFLVSFYNNEISEKSEIFDDQFSVERPDGSNFTLKIRSTKLEDSAMYFCASRGLTQETQYFGPGTRLLVL.

This clonotype was observed a handful of times. The genes are TRBV20-1 and TRBJ2-3; weak D call: TRBD1 (5 bases). The CDR3 runs to 15 residues. The V and J ends lost 8 bases and 0 bases respectively, with 18 bases between them. Germline V gives CDR1 DFQATT, CDR2 SNEGSKA (reference sequence). As DNA, the CDR3 is TGCAGTTCTCTTCAGGGCCCGGAGAGCACAGATACGCAGTATTTT. Translating gives CSSLQGPESTDTQYF.

The chain has TRBV19 and TRBJ2-4; TRBD1 agrees at 8 bases. The ends lost 2 bases at V and 0 bases at J; junction bases unmatched: 9. Germline CDR1 reads LNHDA; CDR2 reads SQIVND (reference sequence). The CDR3 is made up of 18 amino acids. CDR3 nucleotide sequence: TGTGCCAGTAGTATAACTTCTACAGGGGGATTAGCCAAAAACATTCAGTACTTC. Encoded protein: CASSITSTGGLAKNIQYF.